The next 29 T cell receptor beta chains were all read from a single sample in a study of T cells in localized non-small cell lung cancer. Repertoires were generated with immunoSEQ multiplex PCR, while TCRdb's copy carries only in-frame clones and drops some. The sample has tens of thousands of clones; 85% to 90% are singletons. Material: peripheral blood, obtained before any cancer treatment. The receptor source for this set is a woman between 35 and 70 years old with stage I squamous cell lung carcinoma.

As concerns this clone: This same CDR3 is encoded by further DNA sequences in the sample. The gene calls are TRBV5-4 and TRBJ1-1; D uncertain. The V and J ends lost 0 bases and 1 base respectively, with 7 bases between them. The CDR3 has 14 amino acids. Germline lookup yields CDR1 SGHNT and CDR2 YYREEE (reference sequence). In DNA form, the CDR3 reads TGTGCCAGCAGCTTGGGACGAGGGAACACTGAAGCTTTCTTT. Translation: CASSLGRGNTEAFF. Full variable domain (missing parts from reference TRBV5-4 and TRBJ1-1): ETGVTQSPTHLIKTRGQQVTLRCSSQSGHNTVSWYQQALGQGPQFIFQYYREEENGRGNFPPRFSGLQFPNYSSELNVNALELDDSALYLCASSLGRGNTEAFFGQGTRLTVV.

The chain employs TRBV4-1 and TRBJ1-1; TRBD1 is a possible D gene (5 bases). CDR3 size: 15 residues. Germline CDR1 reads MGHRA; CDR2 reads YSYEKL. The germline V and J ends were trimmed by 2 bases and 1 base, with 11 bases remaining between them. The CDR3 DNA reads TGCGCCAGCAGCCAAAATGGGGCCCGGAACACTGAAGCTTTCTTT. It specifies CASSQNGARNTEAFF.

This chain links TRBV6-1 with TRBJ1-2, with D uncertain. This CDR3 region has 15 residues. Trimming left V 2 bases short and J 1 base short, with 11 bases between. Germline loops: CDR1 MNHNS, CDR2 SASEGT. This CDR3 is CASSEISQFNYGYTF. In nucleotides, the CDR3 is TGTGCCAGCAGTGAAATCTCCCAATTTAACTATGGCTACACCTTC.

This chain uses TRBV19 with TRBJ1-2; TRBD1 agrees at 8 bases. V dropped 6 bases and J dropped 2; count of bases not matched to a gene: 2. The CDR3 spans 13 residues. Germline V CDR1 and CDR2: LNHDA, SQIVND (reference sequence). The CDR3 bases are TGTGCCAGTAGCAGGGACAGGAACTATGGCTACACCTTC. It encodes CASSRDRNYGYTF.

This chain uses TRBV27 with TRBJ1-4, with a possible D match to TRBD1 (5 bases). The CDR3 loop spans 12 amino acids. Deletions cut 6 bases from V and 10 bases from J, with 12 bases between. Per the germline V gene, CDR1 is MNHEY and CDR2 is SMNVEV (reference sequence). In nucleotides, the CDR3 is TGTGCCAGCAGCCCGACAGAGGGAAAACTGTTTTTT. Encoded protein: CASSPTEGKLFF.

The J gene is TRBJ2-1, the V gene TRBV6-1, with no clear D. V lost 1 base and J 10 bases, leaving 11 bases between the germline ends. The CDR3 loop spans 13 amino acids. Germline assignment: CDR1 MNHNS and CDR2 SASEGT. The CDR3 bases are TGTGCCAGCAGTGAAGGGGCCCTCGGGGAGCAGTTCTTC. This encodes CASSEGALGEQFF.

J is TRBJ1-4 and V is TRBV7-9, with 7 bases fitting TRBD1. The CDR3 length is 15 residues. Germline loops: CDR1 SEHNR, CDR2 FQNEAQ (reference sequence). V dropped 4 bases and J dropped 4; count of bases not matched to a gene: 6. CDR3 coding DNA: TGTGCCAGCAGCTCCACAGGGGTGGGTAATGAAAAACTGTTTTTT. Protein: CASSSTGVGNEKLFF. Drawing the rest from reference TRBV7-9 and TRBJ1-4, the complete variable domain is DTGVSQNPRHKITKRGQNVTFRCDPISEHNRLYWYRQTLGQGPEFLTYFQNEAQLEKSRLLSDRFSAERPKGSFSTLEIQRTEQGDSAMYLCASSSTGVGNEKLFFGSGTQLSVL.

This sequence joins TRBV6-5 and TRBJ2-5; D not resolved. Deletions cut 2 bases from V and 5 bases from J, with 15 bases between. The V gene's germline CDR1 is MNHEY and CDR2 SVGAGI. CDR3 length: 15 amino acids. This CDR3 reads CASSYPRLGRETQYF. In nucleotides, the CDR3 is TGTGCCAGCAGTTACCCCCGATTGGGTAGGGAGACCCAGTACTTC.

About this clone itself: An end of the junction differs from the germline gene, which may be a read error. This sample includes further DNA sequences coding for the same CDR3. The rearrangement uses TRBV4-1 and TRBJ2-7; 7 bases are shared with TRBD1. The CDR3 totals 13 residues. From germline, CDR1 is MGHRA and CDR2 YSYEKL. The DNA of the CDR3 is TGCGCCAGTAGCCAACAACAGGGGTACGAGCAGTACTTC. Its protein product is CASSQQQGYEQYF.

The gene calls are TRBV7-9 and TRBJ2-7, with D unresolved. Germline V gives CDR1 SEHNR, CDR2 FQNEAQ (reference sequence). V was pared by 2 bases and J by 6 bases, with 11 bases between. The CDR3 runs to 13 residues. The CDR3 protein is CASSLPGRREQYF. CDR3 nucleotides: TGTGCCAGCAGCTTACCAGGACGACGCGAGCAGTACTTC.

This chain joins TRBV2 and TRBJ1-1; D gene uncertain. V was trimmed by 4 bases and J by 0 bases, leaving 12 bases between them. Germline V gene lookup returns CDR1 SNHLY and CDR2 FYNNEI. This CDR3 contains 15 residues. CDR3 amino acids: CASSAKGGMNTEAFF. CDR3 coding DNA: TGTGCCAGCAGTGCAAAGGGTGGGATGAACACTGAAGCTTTCTTT. Complete variable domain (other parts from reference TRBV2 and TRBJ1-1): EPEVTQTPSHQVTQMGQEVILRCVPISNHLYFYWYRQILGQKVEFLVSFYNNEISEKSEIFDDQFSVERPDGSNFTLKIRSTKLEDSAMYFCASSAKGGMNTEAFFGQGTRLTVV.

The J gene is TRBJ1-2, the V gene TRBV14; 7 nucleotides line up with TRBD1. V trimming: 5 bases; J trimming: 2 bases; junction bases outside the gene matches: 8. CDR3 length equals 15 residues. Germline loops: CDR1 SGHDN, CDR2 FVKESK. CDR3 nucleotide sequence: TGTGCCAGCAGCTCCTGGGACAGCCTAAACTATGGCTACACCTTC. It translates to CASSSWDSLNYGYTF.

V gene TRBV6-1 combines with J gene TRBJ1-2; 9 bases are a match to TRBD1. Germline assignment: CDR1 MNHNS and CDR2 SASEGT. With 5 bases clipped from V and 4 bases from J, the junction kept 8 bases outside the gene matches. The CDR3 is 15 amino acids. In DNA form, the CDR3 reads TGTGCCAGCAGTACCAGTGGACAGGGGACCTATGGCTACACCTTC. Protein sequence: CASSTSGQGTYGYTF.

The chain uses TRBV30 and TRBJ1-2, with D tentatively TRBD1 (6 bases). The CDR3 runs 16 residues. The germline V gene has CDR1 GTSNPN and CDR2 SVGIG (reference sequence). The V end lost 3 bases, the J end lost 0 bases, and 17 bases lay between the germline ends. CDR3 sequence: CAWSGGQLSSNYGYTF. The DNA of the CDR3 is TGTGCCTGGAGCGGCGGACAGTTATCATCTAACTATGGCTACACCTTC.

The chain joins TRBV30 to TRBJ2-1; TRBD2 might be the D (6 bases). Trimming took 1 base from V and 8 from J, leaving 9 bases between them. CDR3 length: 12 residues. Per germline, CDR1 GTSNPN and CDR2 SVGIG (reference sequence). CDR3 in amino acids: CAWSAGGDEQFF. CDR3 in DNA: TGTGCCTGGAGTGCTGGAGGGGATGAGCAGTTCTTC.

The chain joins TRBV6-5 to TRBJ1-2; D is perhaps TRBD1 (5 bases). The ends were cut back, 0 bases at V and 4 bases at J, with 15 bases in the middle. CDR1 is MNHEY and CDR2 is SVGAGI in the germline V gene. This CDR3 comprises 16 residues. The CDR3 DNA reads TGTGCCAGCAGTTACTCGACGGGACCGAAGGCCTATGGCTACACCTTC. This sequence encodes CASSYSTGPKAYGYTF.

V is TRBV5-4 and J is TRBJ1-2, with TRBD1 identical over 7 bases. The trim removed 3 bases at V and 7 bases at J, leaving 12 bases unmatched. Germline-derived CDR1 and CDR2 are SGHNT and YYREEE (reference sequence). The CDR3 totals 15 residues. The CDR3 is CASSSGTELFGGYTF. In DNA, the CDR3 is TGTGCCAGCAGCTCCGGGACAGAACTTTTCGGTGGCTACACCTTC. The full variable domain, with the rest looked up from reference TRBV5-4 and TRBJ1-2, is ETGVTQSPTHLIKTRGQQVTLRCSSQSGHNTVSWYQQALGQGPQFIFQYYREEENGRGNFPPRFSGLQFPNYSSELNVNALELDDSALYLCASSSGTELFGGYTFGSGTRLTVV.

Written as DNA, the CDR3 is TGCGCCAGCAGCCAGACTCCGGGGACCGGGGAGCTGTTTTTT. Amino acid sequence: CASSQTPGTGELFF. This chain uses TRBV4-1 with TRBJ2-2, with D maybe TRBD2 (5 bases). Trimming left V 3 bases short and J 5 bases short, with 10 bases between. CDR3 length: 14 amino acids. The germline gives CDR1 MGHRA, CDR2 YSYEKL.

This chain joins TRBV5-1 and TRBJ2-3; D gene unclear. Between the trimmed V and J ends, which lost 2 bases and 1 base, there was a span of 8 bases. This CDR3 comprises 14 residues. The germline CDR1 and CDR2 sequences are SGHRS and YFSETQ. The CDR3 region has the DNA TGCGCCAGCAGCTTTTATTCGGGCACAGATACGCAGTATTTT. Amino acid sequence: CASSFYSGTDTQYF. Based on the CDR3 plus reference TRBV5-1 and TRBJ2-3, the full variable domain is KAGVTQTPRYLIKTRGQQVTLSCSPISGHRSVSWYQQTPGQGLQFLFEYFSETQRNKGNFPGRFSGRQFSNSRSEMNVSTLELGDSALYLCASSFYSGTDTQYFGPGTRLTVL.

In its sample, this clone was seen a few times. V usage is TRBV7-9 and J usage is TRBJ1-2, with D hard to call. This CDR3 spans 13 amino acids. The germline gives CDR1 SEHNR, CDR2 FQNEAQ (reference sequence). Trimming removed 1 base at V and 4 bases at J, with 7 bases between. CDR3 amino acids: CASSLGTGYGYTF. The CDR3 bases are TGTGCCAGCAGCTTAGGAACCGGCTATGGCTACACCTTC.

The chain couples TRBV6-5 to TRBJ1-4; D remains ambiguous. CDR3 size: 13 residues. Between the trimmed V and J ends, which lost 5 bases and 6 bases, there was a span of 10 bases. The germline gives CDR1 MNHEY, CDR2 SVGAGI. This CDR3 is CASSPGRYEKLFF. CDR3 sequence (DNA): TGTGCCAGCAGTCCTGGGCGTTATGAAAAACTGTTTTTT.

The chain employs TRBV5-5 and TRBJ1-5, with TRBD1 matching over 8 bases. From germline, CDR1 is SGHKS and CDR2 YYEKEE (reference sequence). CDR3 length: 17 residues. The V segment lost 4 bases and the J segment 1 base; nucleotides outside the gene matches: 10. CDR3 in DNA: TGTGCCAGCAGCCAGGGGGCGGGACAGGTAAGCAATCAGCCCCAGCATTTT. Protein: CASSQGAGQVSNQPQHF.

This chain joins TRBV27 and TRBJ1-1; 7 nucleotides agree with TRBD1. Germline V gives CDR1 MNHEY, CDR2 SMNVEV (reference sequence). The junction had 6 bases not matched to a gene; V was cut back by 5 bases and J by 0 bases. The CDR3 consists of 15 residues. The DNA of the CDR3 is TGTGCCAGCAGTCAACAGGGGCGCTTGAACACTGAAGCTTTCTTT. Protein sequence: CASSQQGRLNTEAFF.

The chain links TRBV6-6 to TRBJ2-3; D possibly matches TRBD1 or TRBD2 (6 bases each). Per germline, CDR1 MNHNY and CDR2 SVGAGI (reference sequence). With 3 bases removed from V and 2 bases from J, the gap between germline ends came to 15 bases. The CDR3 spans 16 residues. The DNA of the CDR3 is TGTGCCAGCAGTTATGAAGGGGGGCCTTACACAGATACGCAGTATTTT. Translation: CASSYEGGPYTDTQYF.

The chain uses TRBV6-5 and TRBJ2-7; TRBD1 matches at 8 bases. This CDR3 is 15 amino acids long. V was clipped by 6 bases and J by 0 bases; unmatched bases: 7. CDR1 is MNHEY, CDR2 SVGAGI, per germline. CDR3 DNA sequence: TGTGCCAGCAGAGGGGGACAGGCACTCTCCTACGAGCAGTACTTC. It encodes CASRGGQALSYEQYF.

A few counts support this clone. V and J are TRBV5-1 and TRBJ1-6, with D perhaps matching TRBD1 (5 bases). Germline V gives CDR1 SGHRS, CDR2 YFSETQ. This CDR3 has 14 residues. Trimming pared 0 bases from V and 10 bases from J, leaving 11 bases between. The CDR3 sequence: CASSLAQEGSPLHF. In DNA, the CDR3 is TGCGCCAGCAGCTTGGCACAGGAGGGCTCACCCCTCCACTTT. The full variable domain, with the rest looked up from reference TRBV5-1 and TRBJ1-6, is KAGVTQTPRYLIKTRGQQVTLSCSPISGHRSVSWYQQTPGQGLQFLFEYFSETQRNKGNFPGRFSGRQFSNSRSEMNVSTLELGDSALYLCASSLAQEGSPLHFGNGTRLTVT.

The rearrangement joins TRBV5-8 to TRBJ1-2, with D possibly being TRBD1 (5 bases). CDR1 and CDR2 from the germline V gene are SGHTS and YDEGEE. Trimming removed 5 bases at V and 0 bases at J, with 14 bases between. There are 15 residues in the CDR3. Here the CDR3 reads CASRRNPQANYGYTF. The DNA for the CDR3 is TGTGCCAGCAGACGTAACCCACAGGCTAACTATGGCTACACCTTC.

The rearrangement links TRBV28 to TRBJ1-5, with D maybe TRBD1 (6 bases). Trimming shortened V by 11 bases and J by 7 bases, and 24 bases separated the two germline ends. CDR3 length equals 15 residues. Germline V CDR1 and CDR2: MDHEN, SYDVKM. CDR3 region: CAGGRQGMSYQPQHF. Written as DNA, the CDR3 is TGTGCCGGGGGGCGGCAGGGTATGTCATACCAGCCCCAGCATTTT.

The genes are TRBV7-2 and TRBJ1-3; D remains ambiguous. The CDR3 covers 17 residues. Trimming took off 5 bases at V and 3 bases at J, with 20 bases between the two ends. From germline, CDR1 is SGHTA and CDR2 FQGNSA. The CDR3 sequence: CASSPSGQLIVGNTIYF. CDR3 nucleotides: TGTGCCAGCAGCCCCTCCGGGCAGCTGATAGTTGGAAACACCATATATTTT.